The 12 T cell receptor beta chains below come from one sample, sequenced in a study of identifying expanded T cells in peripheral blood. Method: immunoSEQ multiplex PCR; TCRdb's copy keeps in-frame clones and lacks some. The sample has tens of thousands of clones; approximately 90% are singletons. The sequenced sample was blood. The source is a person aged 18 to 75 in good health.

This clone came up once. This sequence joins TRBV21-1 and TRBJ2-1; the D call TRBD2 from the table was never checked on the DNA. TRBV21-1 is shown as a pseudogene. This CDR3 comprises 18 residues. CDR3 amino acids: CASSPWCSGRPRSGEQFF. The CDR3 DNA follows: TGTGCCAGCAGCCCTTGGTGCAGCGGGAGGCCCCGGTCTGGCGAGCAGTTCTTC.

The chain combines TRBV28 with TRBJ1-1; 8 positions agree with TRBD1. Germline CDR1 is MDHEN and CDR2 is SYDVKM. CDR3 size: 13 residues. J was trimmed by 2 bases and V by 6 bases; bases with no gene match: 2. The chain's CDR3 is CASRGQGNTEAFF. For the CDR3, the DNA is TGTGCCAGCAGAGGACAGGGAAACACTGAAGCTTTCTTT.

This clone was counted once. Here the CDR3 DNA reads TGTGCCAGCAGTCGGGACTCCTCCTTCCACGAGCAGTACTTC. It yields the protein CASSRDSSFHEQYF. The chain recombines TRBV7-2 with TRBJ2-7; D possibly corresponds to TRBD2 (6 bases). Per germline, CDR1 SGHTA and CDR2 FQGNSA. The CDR3 loop spans 14 amino acids. V was clipped by 6 bases and J by 5 bases, with 17 bases between them.

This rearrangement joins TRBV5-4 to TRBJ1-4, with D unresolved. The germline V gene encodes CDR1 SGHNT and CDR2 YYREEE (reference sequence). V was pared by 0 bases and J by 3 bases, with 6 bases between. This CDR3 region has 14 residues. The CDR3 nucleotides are TGTGCCAGCAGCTTGGACAGCTCTAATGAAAAACTGTTTTTT. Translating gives CASSLDSSNEKLFF.

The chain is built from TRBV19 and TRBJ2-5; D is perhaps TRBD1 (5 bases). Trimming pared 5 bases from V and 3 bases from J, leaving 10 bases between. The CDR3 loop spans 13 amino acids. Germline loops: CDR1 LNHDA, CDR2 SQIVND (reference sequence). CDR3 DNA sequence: TGTGCCAGTAGTTCGACAGCCGAAGAGACCCAGTACTTC. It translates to CASSSTAEETQYF.

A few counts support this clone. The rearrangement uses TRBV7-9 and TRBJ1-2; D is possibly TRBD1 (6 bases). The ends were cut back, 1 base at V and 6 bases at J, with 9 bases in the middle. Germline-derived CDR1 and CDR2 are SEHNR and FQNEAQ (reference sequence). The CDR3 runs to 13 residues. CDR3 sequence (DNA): TGTGCCAGCAGCTTAGGGGGGGCGGATGGCTACACCTTC. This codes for CASSLGGADGYTF.

The CDR3 spells CASSEMGTGSYEQYF. CDR3 coding DNA: TGTGCCAGCAGTGAAATGGGGACGGGCTCCTACGAGCAGTACTTC. This sequence joins TRBV6-1 and TRBJ2-7; D tentatively fits TRBD1 or TRBD2 (5 bases each). Germline CDR1 reads MNHNS; CDR2 reads SASEGT. V dropped 2 bases and J dropped 0 bases, with 11 bases sitting between them. This CDR3 has 15 amino acids.

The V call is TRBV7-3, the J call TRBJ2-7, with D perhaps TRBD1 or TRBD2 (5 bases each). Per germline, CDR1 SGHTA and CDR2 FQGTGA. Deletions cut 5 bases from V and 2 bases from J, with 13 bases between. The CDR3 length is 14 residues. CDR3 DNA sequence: TGTGCCAGCAGCAGAAGGACGGGACCCTACGAGCAGTACTTC. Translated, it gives CASSRRTGPYEQYF.

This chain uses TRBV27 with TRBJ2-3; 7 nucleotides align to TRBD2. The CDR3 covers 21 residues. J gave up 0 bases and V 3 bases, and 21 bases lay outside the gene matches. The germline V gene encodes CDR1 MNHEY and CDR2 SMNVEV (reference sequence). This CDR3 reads CASSLLWRLAQLLGSTDTQYF. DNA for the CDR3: TGTGCCAGCAGTTTGCTTTGGAGACTAGCCCAGCTCTTGGGTAGCACAGATACGCAGTATTTT.

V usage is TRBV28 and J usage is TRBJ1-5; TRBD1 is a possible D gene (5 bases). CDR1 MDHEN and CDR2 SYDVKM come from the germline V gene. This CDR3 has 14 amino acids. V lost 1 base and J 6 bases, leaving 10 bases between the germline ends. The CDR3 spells CASSLLGAGQPQHF. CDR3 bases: TGTGCCAGCAGTTTATTAGGGGCCGGTCAGCCCCAGCATTTT.

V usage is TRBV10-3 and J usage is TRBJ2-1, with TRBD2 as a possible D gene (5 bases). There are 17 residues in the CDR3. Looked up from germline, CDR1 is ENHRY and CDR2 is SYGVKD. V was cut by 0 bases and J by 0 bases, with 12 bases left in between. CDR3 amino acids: CAISESNRESSYNEQFF. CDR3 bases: TGTGCCATCAGTGAGTCGAATAGGGAGAGCTCCTACAATGAGCAGTTCTTC.

CDR3 DNA sequence: TGTGCCAGCAGAGGGACATCAAAGACCCAGTACTTC. It translates to CASRGTSKTQYF. The V call is TRBV6-5, the J call TRBJ2-5, with D perhaps TRBD1 (6 bases). The germline CDR1 and CDR2 sequences are MNHEY and SVGAGI. The CDR3 extends over 12 amino acids. Trimming shortened V by 6 bases and J by 6 bases, and 11 bases separated the two germline ends.